The 20 T cell receptor beta chains below were found in one sample sequenced in a study of shared T cell receptors in the human thymus. Generated by immunoSEQ multiplex PCR, the TCRdb table keeps only in-frame clones and is missing some. Here the sample spans more than 550,000 clones, approximately 85% being singletons. The same sample was also studied in work on human thymus T cells.

The material sequenced was thymocytes. Receptors originate from a girl in the first two years of life with a congenital heart defect.

V is TRBV5-1 and J is TRBJ2-7; TRBD2 matches 7 bases. The CDR3 has 14 residues. Germline CDR1 reads SGHRS; CDR2 reads YFSETQ. The trim removed 0 bases at V and 3 bases at J, leaving 3 bases unmatched. The CDR3: CASSLVGDYYEQYF. The CDR3 coding sequence is TGCGCCAGCAGCTTGGTCGGGGACTACTACGAGCAGTACTTC.

The chain combines TRBV5-5 with TRBJ1-2; D unclear. V dropped 2 bases and J dropped 5 bases, with 22 bases sitting between them. This CDR3 is built from 17 residues. Germline V CDR1 and CDR2: SGHKS, YYEKEE (reference sequence). The CDR3 loop is CASSFSLVWTQGYGYTF. The CDR3 nucleotides read TGTGCCAGCAGCTTTTCCCTGGTCTGGACTCAAGGGTATGGCTACACCTTC.

This clone was detected once. V is TRBV7-9 and J is TRBJ2-1, with TRBD2 as a possible D gene (6 bases). The V gene's germline CDR1 is SEHNR and CDR2 FQNEAQ (reference sequence). V was trimmed by 5 bases and J by 2 bases, leaving 16 bases between them. The CDR3 has 16 amino acids. DNA for the CDR3: TGTGCCAGCAGCCCATTGGCGCGGGGACCCTACAATGAGCAGTTCTTC. It specifies CASSPLARGPYNEQFF. Combining the CDR3 with reference TRBV7-9 and TRBJ2-1 gives the whole variable domain DTGVSQNPRHKITKRGQNVTFRCDPISEHNRLYWYRQTLGQGPEFLTYFQNEAQLEKSRLLSDRFSAERPKGSFSTLEIQRTEQGDSAMYLCASSPLARGPYNEQFFGPGTRLTVL.

The chain carries TRBV18 and TRBJ1-2; 12 bases agree with TRBD1. This CDR3 has 14 amino acids. Germline lookup yields CDR1 KGHSH and CDR2 LQKENI. V lost 3 bases and J lost 7; bases outside the gene matches: 3. CDR3 sequence: CASSPRDRGLGYTF. The CDR3 DNA follows: TGTGCCAGCTCACCCCGGGACAGGGGGCTTGGCTACACCTTC.

This chain links TRBV13 with TRBJ1-2, with 8 positions matching TRBD1. The ends lost 5 bases at V and 6 bases at J; junction bases unmatched: 11. The germline gives CDR1 PRHDT, CDR2 FYEKMQ (reference sequence). The CDR3 contains 15 residues. CDR3 sequence: CASSPLHRGENGYTF. The CDR3 nucleotides are TGTGCCAGCAGCCCTCTACACAGGGGGGAGAATGGCTACACCTTC.

This clone was detected once. The J gene is TRBJ2-7, the V gene TRBV10-3; 9 nucleotides match TRBD1. From germline, CDR1 is ENHRY and CDR2 SYGVKD. Trimming took 6 bases from V and 13 from J; bases not matched to a gene: 7. This CDR3 has 11 residues. For the CDR3, the DNA is TGTGCCATCAGGGGGACAGGGTGGTTTTACTTC. Residues: CAIRGTGWFYF.

The chain couples TRBV7-8 to TRBJ2-5, with TRBD2 identical over 13 bases. The CDR3 covers 19 residues. The V segment lost 2 bases and the J segment 5 bases; nucleotides outside the gene matches: 14. Germline lookup yields CDR1 SGHVS and CDR2 FQNEAQ. The CDR3 nucleotides are TGTGCCAGCAGCTTACCTGCGGGACTAGCGGGGAGGAGGGTGGAGACCCAGTACTTC. Translated: CASSLPAGLAGRRVETQYF.

On this clone itself: A junction end diverges from the germline sequence, so it may reflect a read error. The rearrangement uses TRBV9 and TRBJ1-2; 12 bases are a match to TRBD1. The CDR3 spans 15 residues. CDR1 is SGDLS and CDR2 is YYNGEE in the germline V gene. CDR3 sequence reads: CASRGPGQGARGFTF. As DNA, the CDR3 is TGTGCCAGCAGAGGACCGGGACAGGGGGCGCGAGGCTTCACCTTC. The whole variable domain, remainder taken from reference TRBV9 and TRBJ1-2, is DSGVTQTPKHLITATGQRVTLRCSPRSGDLSVYWYQQSLDQGLQFLIQYYNGEERAKGNILERFSAQQFPDLHSELNLSSLELGDSALYFCASRGPGQGARGFTFGSGTRLTVV.

This clone was seen once. The genes are TRBV5-1 and TRBJ2-5, with TRBD2 matching over 14 bases. The germline V gene has CDR1 SGHRS and CDR2 YFSETQ. V lost 3 bases and J lost 11; bases outside the gene matches: 12. This CDR3 has 16 residues. In nucleotides, the CDR3 is TGCGCCAGCAGCTCCGGGACTAGCGGGGGCGGCTGGGAGCAGTACTTC. Translated: CASSSGTSGGGWEQYF.

The gene calls are TRBV7-6 and TRBJ1-3; D is unclear. V lost 1 base and J lost 1, with 11 bases in between. This CDR3 region has 16 residues. Germline CDR1 is SGHVS and CDR2 is FNYEAQ. CDR3 region: CASSLDRESSGNTIYF. The CDR3 DNA reads TGTGCCAGCAGCTTAGACAGAGAGTCTTCTGGAAACACCATATATTTT.

The rearrangement uses TRBV6-5 and TRBJ1-1; TRBD1 matches 7 bases. The CDR3 loop spans 16 amino acids. V lost 0 bases and J lost 3; bases outside the gene matches: 7. Looked up from germline, CDR1 is MNHEY and CDR2 is SVGAGI. CDR3 sequence reads: CASSYSFGDRDTEAFF. The CDR3 nucleotides are TGTGCCAGCAGTTACTCTTTCGGGGACAGAGACACTGAAGCTTTCTTT.

In regard to this clone: Other DNA sequences in this sample translate to the same CDR3. V is TRBV9 and J is TRBJ2-7; maybe TRBD2 (6 bases). Per germline, CDR1 SGDLS and CDR2 YYNGEE. The CDR3 runs to 13 residues. Deletions cut 2 bases from V and 0 bases from J, with 6 bases between. CDR3 DNA sequence: TGTGCCAGCAGCGTGGGAGGCTCCTACGAGCAGTACTTC. Amino acid sequence: CASSVGGSYEQYF.

This clone was seen only a few times. The chain links TRBV29-1 to TRBJ2-3, with TRBD2 matching 7 bases. Germline V lookup: CDR1 SQVTM, CDR2 ANQGSEA. J lost 5 bases, V lost 7 bases, and 21 bases had no gene match. The CDR3 contains 17 residues. The CDR3 protein is CSAGSTSMGSVEDTQYF. DNA of the CDR3: TGCAGCGCCGGGTCGACTAGCATGGGATCGGTTGAAGATACGCAGTATTTT.

V is TRBV7-9 and J is TRBJ2-3, with TRBD1 matching over 9 bases. This CDR3 contains 16 residues. Germline V gene lookup returns CDR1 SEHNR and CDR2 FQNEAQ (reference sequence). Trimming removed 6 bases from V and 3 bases from J; junction bases left unmatched: 10. The chain's CDR3 is CASSPRQGGLTDTQYF. CDR3 coding DNA: TGTGCCAGCAGTCCCAGACAGGGGGGGTTGACAGATACGCAGTATTTT.

Written as DNA, the CDR3 is TGTGCCAGCAGCTTAGTATGGGGCAAGGGCTACGAGCAGTACTTC. Its translation is CASSLVWGKGYEQYF. This chain joins TRBV7-2 and TRBJ2-7; TRBD1 is a possible D gene (5 bases). The CDR3 contains 15 residues. Germline values: CDR1 SGHTA, CDR2 FQGNSA. V was cut by 1 base and J by 3 bases, with 13 bases left in between.

CDR3: CASSLVGGRSSPLHF. CDR3 bases: TGTGCCAGCAGCTTAGTCGGGGGGCGCAGTTCACCCCTCCACTTT. The gene calls are TRBV7-9 and TRBJ1-6, with a tentative D call TRBD1 (6 bases). The CDR3 covers 15 residues. Deletions cut 1 base from V and 9 bases from J, with 13 bases between. Germline-derived CDR1 and CDR2 are SEHNR and FQNEAQ (reference sequence).

The rearrangement joins TRBV2 to TRBJ2-6; the D is unclear. The CDR3 has 16 residues. The germline CDR1 and CDR2 sequences are SNHLY and FYNNEI. The V and J ends lost 1 base and 0 bases respectively, with 7 bases between them. In DNA, the CDR3 is TGTGCCAGCAGTGAAGGCCAGGTCTCTGGGGCCAACGTCCTGACTTTC. As protein: CASSEGQVSGANVLTF. Drawing the rest from reference TRBV2 and TRBJ2-6, the complete variable domain is EPEVTQTPSHQVTQMGQEVILRCVPISNHLYFYWYRQILGQKVEFLVSFYNNEISEKSEIFDDQFSVERPDGSNFTLKIRSTKLEDSAMYFCASSEGQVSGANVLTFGAGSRLTVL.

The chain carries TRBV11-2 and TRBJ1-5; D unclear. CDR3 length equals 16 residues. Germline loops: CDR1 SGHAT, CDR2 FQNNGV. V lost 3 bases, J lost 3 bases, and 15 bases lay in between. CDR3 protein: CASSFQTPDTNQPQHF. Written as DNA, the CDR3 is TGTGCCAGCAGCTTTCAGACACCCGACACCAATCAGCCCCAGCATTTT. The variable domain in full, with the rest retrieved from reference TRBV11-2 and TRBJ1-5, is EAGVAQSPRYKIIEKRQSVAFWCNPISGHATLYWYQQILGQGPKLLIQFQNNGVVDDSQLPKDRFSAERLKGVDSTLKIQPAKLEDSAVYLCASSFQTPDTNQPQHFGDGTRLSIL.

The CDR3 DNA reads TGTGCCAGCAGCCACGGGACTAGCGGGGGCCCAACGAACACCGGGGAGCTGTTTTTT. Residues: CASSHGTSGGPTNTGELFF. J is TRBJ2-2 and V is TRBV27; TRBD2 matches at 14 bases. Unmatched junction bases numbered 9, after V lost 6 bases and J lost 0 bases. The CDR3 is made up of 19 amino acids. CDR1 is MNHEY, CDR2 SMNVEV, per germline (reference sequence).

The chain is built from TRBV9 and TRBJ1-2; 8 nucleotides agree with TRBD1. After removal of 6 bases from V and 3 bases from J, the junction contained 7 bases not matched to a gene. The CDR3 extends over 14 amino acids. CDR1 and CDR2 from the germline V gene are SGDLS and YYNGEE. CDR3 coding DNA: TGTGCCAGCAACGGCCGGGACAGGCACTATGGCTACACCTTC. Its protein product is CASNGRDRHYGYTF.